Only one count was recorded for the clone carrying this T cell receptor beta chain. Its antigen is unidentified. The data are from a study of shared clonotypes between healthy human individuals. Profiled with immunoSEQ multiplex PCR; TCRdb holds only in-frame clones, not every one. Of 2 million to 2.5 million clones listed, approximately 95% were seen once; the top ten hold about 0.37%. Study-level points and caveats: Non-shared clonotypes had lower generation probabilities than those shared by all four donors.

This clonotype originated in a man between 18 and 29 years old in good health. Some clones in this sample may be carry-over from other donors' samples. The sample taken for sequencing was naive CD4+ T cells from PBMCs. Regarding subset: CD45RA+ positively selected.

CDR3 DNA: TGTGCCAGCTATCAGGTTGGCTACACCTTC. This gives the protein CASYQVGYTF. The chain couples TRBV6-5 to TRBJ1-2; D gene uncertain. Germline CDR1 is MNHEY and CDR2 is SVGAGI. V lost 8 bases and J 7 bases, leaving 8 bases between the germline ends. This CDR3 contains 10 residues.